These 31 T cell receptor beta chains were all obtained from the same sample, sequenced in a study of blood T cell repertoires in COVID-19. Profiled with immunoSEQ multiplex PCR; TCRdb holds only in-frame clones, not every one. The sample consists of some 150,000 clones, roughly four fifths of them appearing once. Sequenced material: peripheral blood. The source of these receptors is an elderly man with acute or convalescent COVID-19.

This sequence joins TRBV24-1 and TRBJ2-1, with 15 positions matching TRBD2. With 2 bases clipped from V and 5 bases from J, the junction kept 3 bases outside the gene matches. The germline V gene encodes CDR1 KGHDR and CDR2 SFDVKD. This CDR3 comprises 17 residues. The CDR3 DNA reads TGTGCCACCAGTGATTCGGGACTAGCGGGGGGCGACAATGAGCAGTTCTTC. Translated: CATSDSGLAGGDNEQFF.

There are a few counts of this clone. This chain uses TRBV5-1 with TRBJ2-3; possible D gene TRBD1, 5 bases. CDR1 is SGHRS and CDR2 is YFSETQ in the germline V gene. Trimming stripped 5 bases from V and 0 bases from J, with 10 bases between. The CDR3 totals 14 residues. CDR3 loop: CASRGDSSTDTQYF. CDR3 nucleotides: TGCGCCAGCAGAGGAGACAGCAGCACAGATACGCAGTATTTT.

The J gene is TRBJ2-3, the V gene TRBV7-2; 8 nucleotides align to TRBD1. The CDR3 contains 14 residues. From germline, CDR1 is SGHTA and CDR2 FQGNSA. Unmatched junction bases numbered 5, after V lost 7 bases and J lost 2 bases. Here the CDR3 DNA reads TGTGCCAGCAAAAGGACAGGGCTCACAGATACGCAGTATTTT. This codes for CASKRTGLTDTQYF.

The chain carries TRBV5-1 and TRBJ2-7, with 8 bases identical to TRBD1. Per the germline V gene, CDR1 is SGHRS and CDR2 is YFSETQ. The CDR3 is 13 amino acids. V was pared by 4 bases and J by 2 bases, with 2 bases of the junction left unmatched. The CDR3 reads CASSTDRAYEQYF. In nucleotides, the CDR3 is TGCGCCAGCAGCACGGACAGGGCCTACGAGCAGTACTTC.

This chain links TRBV5-5 with TRBJ2-7, with D possibly TRBD1 on 5 matching bases. The CDR3 totals 13 residues. CDR1 is SGHKS, CDR2 YYEKEE, per germline (reference sequence). The ends were cut back, 0 bases at V and 5 bases at J, with 9 bases in the middle. The CDR3 sequence: CASSLEGWDEQYV. The CDR3 coding sequence is TGTGCCAGCAGCTTGGAGGGGTGGGACGAGCAGTACGTC.

The rearrangement joins TRBV30 to TRBJ2-2; 9 bases are a match to TRBD1. There are 15 residues in the CDR3. The junction had 8 bases not matched to a gene; V was cut back by 5 bases and J by 4 bases. Germline loops: CDR1 GTSNPN, CDR2 SVGIG (reference sequence). In DNA form, the CDR3 reads TGTGCCTGGGCCCGGGGGACAGGGTTCACCGGGGAGCTGTTTTTT. The encoded protein is CAWARGTGFTGELFF. The variable domain in full, completed from reference TRBV30 and TRBJ2-2, reads SQTIHQWPATLVQPVGSPLSLECTVEGTSNPNLYWYRQAAGRGLQLLFYSVGIGQISSEVPQNLSASRPQDRQFILSSKKLLLSDSGFYLCAWARGTGFTGELFFGEGSRLTVL.

Only a few counts were recorded for this clone. In DNA, the CDR3 is TGTGCCAGCAGCTTAAAGGCCCAGTGGCAGGCCGGGGAGCTGTTTTTT. As protein: CASSLKAQWQAGELFF. The J gene is TRBJ2-2, the V gene TRBV7-9; D not certain. The V and J ends lost 2 bases and 6 bases respectively, with 16 bases between them. Germline loops: CDR1 SEHNR, CDR2 FQNEAQ (reference sequence). The CDR3 length is 16 residues.

CDR3 in DNA: TGTGCCAGAAGCTGGGCCCGTAGCAATCAGCCCCAGCATTTT. This codes for CARSWARSNQPQHF. The chain links TRBV5-3 to TRBJ1-5; no reliable D call. TRBV5-3 is an ORF for which the function is uncertain. This CDR3 has 14 amino acids. V shed 3 bases and J shed 0 bases, with 7 bases lying between them.

CDR3 sequence reads: CASSLLDRGLTEAFF. The CDR3 nucleotides are TGTGCCAGCAGCTTGTTGGACAGGGGGCTTACTGAAGCTTTCTTT. The V call is TRBV7-6, the J call TRBJ1-1, with TRBD1 matching 11 bases. Looked up from germline, CDR1 is SGHVS and CDR2 is FNYEAQ. With 3 bases clipped from V and 5 bases from J, the junction kept 5 bases outside the gene matches. This CDR3 comprises 15 residues.

CDR3 nucleotide sequence: TGTGCCCTAAGGCGTTCGGCAGGGGGCTACAATGAGCAGTTCTTC. Its translation is CALRRSAGGYNEQFF. The rearrangement joins TRBV28 to TRBJ2-1; 7 bases align to TRBD1. This CDR3 comprises 15 residues. V lost 11 bases and J lost 3; bases outside the gene matches: 13. Germline values: CDR1 MDHEN, CDR2 SYDVKM. Full variable domain (remainder filled in from reference TRBV28 and TRBJ2-1): DVKVTQSSRYLVKRTGEKVFLECVQDMDHENMFWYRQDPGLGLRLIYFSYDVKMKEKGDIPEGYSVSREKKERFSLILESASTNQTSMYLCALRRSAGGYNEQFFGPGTRLTVL.

J is TRBJ2-3 and V is TRBV7-8; D might be TRBD2 (5 bases). Per germline, CDR1 SGHVS and CDR2 FQNEAQ. This CDR3 contains 14 residues. The germline V and J ends were trimmed by 1 base and 4 bases, with 9 bases remaining between them. CDR3 nucleotide sequence: TGTGCCAGCAGCTTAGACTGGCGGGCAGATACGCAGTATTTT. Amino acids: CASSLDWRADTQYF.

The chain employs TRBV3-1 (or the pseudogene TRBV3-2) and TRBJ1-1, with D possibly being TRBD1 (6 bases). Germline V gene sequence: CDR1 LGHDT, CDR2 YNNKEL (reference sequence). The CDR3 is 13 residues long. Deletions cut 6 bases from V and 9 bases from J, with 17 bases between. CDR3 loop: CASSHEGGAQAFF. CDR3 coding DNA: TGTGCCAGCAGTCATGAGGGGGGGGCGCAAGCTTTCTTT.

The gene calls are TRBV19 and TRBJ1-1, with D possibly matching TRBD1 (5 bases). V was cut by 5 bases and J by 5 bases, with 18 bases left in between. Germline V gene sequence: CDR1 LNHDA, CDR2 SQIVND (reference sequence). The CDR3 covers 15 residues. Here the CDR3 DNA reads TGTGCCAGTAGTCCCCCCCGCGGGGCTAGGACTGAAGCTTTCTTT. Its translation: CASSPPRGARTEAFF. Based on the CDR3 plus reference TRBV19 and TRBJ1-1, the full variable domain is DGGITQSPKYLFRKEGQNVTLSCEQNLNHDAMYWYRQDPGQGLRLIYYSQIVNDFQKGDIAEGYSVSREKKESFPLTVTSAQKNPTAFYLCASSPPRGARTEAFFGQGTRLTVV.

Only a few counts were recorded for this clone. This rearrangement joins TRBV7-9 to TRBJ2-4; D is perhaps TRBD2 (5 bases). Trimming shortened V by 2 bases and J by 7 bases, and 15 bases separated the two germline ends. CDR1 and CDR2 (germline): SEHNR, FQNEAQ (reference sequence). This CDR3 comprises 15 residues. The DNA of the CDR3 is TGTGCCAGCAGCTTACTTGGTTCAGGACTGAACATTCAGTACTTC. Residues: CASSLLGSGLNIQYF.

The V and J genes are TRBV7-9 and TRBJ2-7; TRBD2 is a possible D gene (5 bases). The germline V gene has CDR1 SEHNR and CDR2 FQNEAQ (reference sequence). V was pared by 5 bases and J by 4 bases, with 9 bases between. The CDR3 has 12 residues. The CDR3 region is CASSPGGYEQYF. CDR3 coding DNA: TGTGCCAGCAGCCCCGGAGGATACGAGCAGTACTTC.

The rearrangement uses TRBV4-1 and TRBJ2-2; 9 positions agree with TRBD1. CDR1 and CDR2 from the germline V gene are MGHRA and YSYEKL. The CDR3 sequence is 17 residues long. Germline trimming cut 0 bases from V and 3 bases from J; bases unmatched to any gene: 5. CDR3 amino acids: CASSQERTGVYTGELFF. CDR3 bases: TGCGCCAGCAGCCAAGAGAGGACAGGGGTGTACACCGGGGAGCTGTTTTTT.

The chain recombines TRBV7-2 with TRBJ2-7, with TRBD1 matching 8 bases. Germline V gene lookup returns CDR1 SGHTA and CDR2 FQGNSA. There are 15 residues in the CDR3. V shed 2 bases, J shed 5 bases, and the junction held 8 bases outside the gene matches. In DNA, the CDR3 is TGTGCCAGCAGCTTACGGGCAGGGGGCGTGGACGAGCAGTACTTC. Protein product: CASSLRAGGVDEQYF. Drawing the rest from reference TRBV7-2 and TRBJ2-7, the complete variable domain is GAGVSQSPSNKVTEKGKDVELRCDPISGHTALYWYRQSLGQGLEFLIYFQGNSAPDKSGLPSDRFSAERTGGSVSTLTIQRTQQEDSAVYLCASSLRAGGVDEQYFGPGTRLTVT.

The CDR3 sequence is CATRDREYEQYF. CDR3 DNA: TGTGCCACCCGGGACAGGGAATACGAGCAGTACTTC. This chain links TRBV7-9 with TRBJ2-7; TRBD1 aligns across 9 bases. Trimming cost V 10 bases and J 4 bases; bases outside gene matches: 5. The CDR3 consists of 12 residues. Per germline, CDR1 SEHNR and CDR2 FQNEAQ (reference sequence).

V and J are TRBV28 and TRBJ1-2; possible D gene TRBD1, 6 bases. This CDR3 comprises 15 residues. The germline V gene encodes CDR1 MDHEN and CDR2 SYDVKM. Trimming shortened V by 9 bases and J by 8 bases, and 25 bases separated the two germline ends. The CDR3 bases are TGTGCCAGTTCACTGGGGGCGAGAAATGTTAGGGGCTACACCTTC. Its translation is CASSLGARNVRGYTF.

The V gene is TRBV30, the J gene TRBJ2-7; the D is unclear. V was trimmed by 4 bases and J by 3 bases, leaving 10 bases between them. Germline V gene data show CDR1 as GTSNPN and CDR2 as SVGIG (reference sequence). The length of the CDR3 is 12 residues. The CDR3 DNA reads TGTGCCTGGATAACAGAATTCTACGAGCAGTACTTC. Translation gives CAWITEFYEQYF.

The chain carries TRBV6-5 and TRBJ1-1, with D possibly TRBD1 on 5 matching bases. The V end was cut by 0 bases, the J end by 1 base, with 12 bases between. The germline gives CDR1 MNHEY, CDR2 SVGAGI. The CDR3 sequence is 16 residues long. This CDR3 is CASSYSRAAGNTEAFF. In DNA, the CDR3 is TGTGCCAGCAGTTACTCCAGGGCGGCTGGGAACACTGAAGCTTTCTTT.

V usage is TRBV7-2 and J usage is TRBJ2-1; 9 nucleotides line up with TRBD1. The V segment lost 5 bases and the J segment 14 bases; nucleotides outside the gene matches: 10. The CDR3 length is 13 residues. Germline V gene data show CDR1 as SGHTA and CDR2 as FQGNSA. CDR3 amino acids: CASSVSRDREEFF. In nucleotides, the CDR3 is TGTGCCAGCAGCGTGAGCCGGGACAGGGAGGAGTTCTTC.

J is TRBJ1-1 and V is TRBV27; D call uncertain. This CDR3 has 12 amino acids. The V end lost 5 bases, the J end lost 1 base, and 5 bases lay between the germline ends. The germline V gene encodes CDR1 MNHEY and CDR2 SMNVEV (reference sequence). CDR3 sequence reads: CASSTGNTEAFF. Here the CDR3 DNA reads TGTGCCAGCAGTACGGGGAACACTGAAGCTTTCTTT.

The chain has TRBV6-1 and TRBJ2-7; D unclear. Trimming shortened V by 2 bases and J by 1 base, and 9 bases separated the two germline ends. CDR3 length: 14 residues. Germline V CDR1 and CDR2: MNHNS, SASEGT. The CDR3 loop reads CASSEQAQSYEQYF. The CDR3 DNA is TGTGCCAGCAGTGAACAGGCCCAGTCCTACGAGCAGTACTTC.

Comment on this clone: Additional DNA sequences in this sample encode the identical CDR3. The chain carries TRBV5-5 and TRBJ2-3; D gene ambiguous. The V end lost 4 bases, the J end lost 1 base, and 4 bases lay between the germline ends. CDR1 SGHKS and CDR2 YYEKEE come from the germline V gene (reference sequence). The CDR3 runs 12 residues. The CDR3 DNA reads as TGTGCCAGCAGCGAGGGCACAGATACGCAGTATTTT. Translation: CASSEGTDTQYF. The full variable domain, in which reference TRBV5-5 and TRBJ2-3 provide the parts outside the CDR3, is DAGVTQSPTHLIKTRGQQVTLRCSPISGHKSVSWYQQVLGQGPQFIFQYYEKEERGRGNFPDRFSARQFPNYSSELNVNALLLGDSALYLCASSEGTDTQYFGPGTRLTVL.

The J gene is TRBJ2-1, the V gene TRBV25-1; possible D gene TRBD1, 6 bases. Trimming took 7 bases from V and 6 from J, leaving 19 bases between them. CDR1 and CDR2 (germline): MGHDK, SYGVNS. This CDR3 spans 15 amino acids. The CDR3 coding sequence is TGTGCCAGCATTCCACAGGGTTTCTCGGTCAATGAGCAGTTCTTC. Residues: CASIPQGFSVNEQFF.

This clone appeared a few times. The V and J genes are TRBV2 and TRBJ1-1, with TRBD1 matching over 7 bases. With V trimmed by 10 bases and J by 2 bases, 7 bases remained unmatched. The CDR3 is 13 amino acids. Germline-derived CDR1 and CDR2 are SNHLY and FYNNEI. The CDR3 nucleotides are TGTGCCAACCAACAGGGGCTCAACACTGAAGCTTTCTTT. Amino acid sequence: CANQQGLNTEAFF.

V gene TRBV19 combines with J gene TRBJ1-1; D is unresolved. The V gene lost 10 bases and the J gene lost 0 bases, with 18 bases spanning the gap. The CDR3 runs 15 residues. Germline loops: CDR1 LNHDA, CDR2 SQIVND (reference sequence). The CDR3 sequence is CAKKEEEHMNTEAFF. The CDR3 DNA reads TGTGCCAAGAAGGAAGAGGAGCACATGAACACTGAAGCTTTCTTT. The complete variable domain, with remaining parts taken from reference TRBV19 and TRBJ1-1, reads DGGITQSPKYLFRKEGQNVTLSCEQNLNHDAMYWYRQDPGQGLRLIYYSQIVNDFQKGDIAEGYSVSREKKESFPLTVTSAQKNPTAFYLCAKKEEEHMNTEAFFGQGTRLTVV.

The rearrangement links TRBV28 to TRBJ2-7; possible D gene TRBD1, 5 bases. The CDR3 runs to 13 residues. Germline V gene sequence: CDR1 MDHEN, CDR2 SYDVKM. Trimming took 1 base from V and 5 from J, leaving 9 bases between them. The CDR3 coding sequence is TGTGCCAGCAGTTTATCAGGCAGGGACGAGCAGTACGTC. Translated: CASSLSGRDEQYV.

The rearrangement links TRBV9 to TRBJ1-4; TRBD1 might be the D (6 bases). Germline CDR1 is SGDLS and CDR2 is YYNGEE. The CDR3 contains 15 residues. Trimming shortened V by 0 bases and J by 8 bases, and 14 bases separated the two germline ends. The CDR3, as DNA: TGTGCCAGCAGCGTAGGGGACACCGGGCCCGAAAAACTGTTTTTT. This gives the protein CASSVGDTGPEKLFF.

The rearrangement uses TRBV7-9 and TRBJ1-1; 8 nucleotides match TRBD1. Per the germline V gene, CDR1 is SEHNR and CDR2 is FQNEAQ (reference sequence). V trimming: 5 bases; J trimming: 1 base; junction bases outside the gene matches: 6. This CDR3 region has 15 residues. The CDR3 loop reads CASSTTGTGNTEAFF. In DNA form, the CDR3 reads TGTGCCAGCAGCACCACCGGGACAGGGAACACTGAAGCTTTCTTT.